The rows below give T cell receptor beta chains drawn from one sample of a study of radiotherapy plus CTLA-4 blockade in lung cancer. TCRdb keeps only in-frame clones here, not all; method: immunoSEQ multiplex PCR. The repertoire has roughly 78,000 clones, around four fifths of them found once; the top ten carry roughly 7%. The material was peripheral blood, obtained from a patient treated with radiotherapy plus ipilimumab. All receptors derive from a human donor with non-small cell lung cancer who had a complete response to radiotherapy plus ipilimumab. Each CDR3 is given with its conserved first and last residue. Each record gives: J gene, V gene, CDR3 protein.

>TRBJ2-4|TRBV6-5
CASRPGLAANIQYF
>TRBJ1-2|TRBV6-5
CASSSGYNYGYTF
>TRBJ1-3|TRBV30
CAWSVQITTIYF
>TRBJ1-5|TRBV2
CASSPLSKDQPQHF
>TRBJ1-3|TRBV7-2
CASSLGNTIYF
>TRBJ2-2|TRBV11-2
CASSRGLAGSTGELFF
>TRBJ1-1|TRBV29-1
CSVLRGAGNTEAFF
>TRBJ1-5|TRBV30
CAWSTPQGREPQHF
>TRBJ2-5|TRBV14
CASSGSGTVKKTQYF
>TRBJ1-2|TRBV7-2
CASSSDRGVYGYTF
>TRBJ1-4|TRBV5-6
CASSLGGHINEKLFF
>TRBJ1-4|TRBV2
CASRAGSDEKLFF
>TRBJ2-3|TRBV11-3
CASSSYIGGTQYF
>TRBJ1-3|TRBV27
CASSLGTGPTSGNTIYF
>TRBJ1-6|TRBV11-3
CASSFLSGTYNSPLHF
>TRBJ1-6|TRBV12-5
CASGLVVAGRSPLHF
>TRBJ1-2|TRBV6-1
CASSPGQEYGYTF
>TRBJ1-1|TRBV14
CASSATGVEAFF
>TRBJ2-5|TRBV7-2
CASSLFLETQYF
>TRBJ2-1|TRBV7-2
CANSEDGYNEQFF
>TRBJ2-5|TRBV6-4
CASTGLAGGLETQYF
>TRBJ2-2|TRBV4-3
CASSQSVPGQKVPGTGELFF